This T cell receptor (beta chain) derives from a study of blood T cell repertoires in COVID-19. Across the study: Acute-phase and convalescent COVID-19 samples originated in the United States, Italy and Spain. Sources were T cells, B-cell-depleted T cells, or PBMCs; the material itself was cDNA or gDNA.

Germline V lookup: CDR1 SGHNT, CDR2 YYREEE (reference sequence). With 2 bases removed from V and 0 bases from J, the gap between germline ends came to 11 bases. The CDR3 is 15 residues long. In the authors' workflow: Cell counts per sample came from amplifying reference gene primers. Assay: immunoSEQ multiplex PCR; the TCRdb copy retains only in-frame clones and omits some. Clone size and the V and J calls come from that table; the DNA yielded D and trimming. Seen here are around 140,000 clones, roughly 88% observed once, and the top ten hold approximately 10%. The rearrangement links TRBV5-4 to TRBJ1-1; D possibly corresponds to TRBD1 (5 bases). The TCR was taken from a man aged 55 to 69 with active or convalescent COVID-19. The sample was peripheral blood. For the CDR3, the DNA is TGTGCCAGCAGCTTCGCCGGGGGACTGAACACTGAAGCTTTCTTT. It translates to CASSFAGGLNTEAFF.